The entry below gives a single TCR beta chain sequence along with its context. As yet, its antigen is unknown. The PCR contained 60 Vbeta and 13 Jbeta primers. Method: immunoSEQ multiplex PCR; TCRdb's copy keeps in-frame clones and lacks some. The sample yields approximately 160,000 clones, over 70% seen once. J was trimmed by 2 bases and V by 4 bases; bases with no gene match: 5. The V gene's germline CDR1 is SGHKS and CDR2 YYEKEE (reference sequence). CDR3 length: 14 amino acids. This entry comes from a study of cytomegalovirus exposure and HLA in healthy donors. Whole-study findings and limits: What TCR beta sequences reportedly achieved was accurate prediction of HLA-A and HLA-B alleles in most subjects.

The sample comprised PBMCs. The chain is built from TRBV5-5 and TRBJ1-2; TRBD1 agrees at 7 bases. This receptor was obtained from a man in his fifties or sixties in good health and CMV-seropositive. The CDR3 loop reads CASSHTGENYGYTF. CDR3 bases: TGTGCCAGCAGCCACACAGGGGAGAACTATGGCTACACCTTC.